Below, 27 T cell receptor beta chains from the same sample are listed, as sequenced in a study of Graves' ophthalmopathy and Graves' hyperthyroidism. For repertoire sequencing, the TCR beta CDR3 regions were amplified from RNA transcripts. HTBI primers were employed in first-round RT-PCR, then a second-round multiplex PCR followed. TCRdb analysed the multiplex PCR reads with MiXCR anew, one entry per CDR3 protein. The sample contains approximately 41,000 distinct CDR3 sequences, approximately 52% of which appear only once. The specimen sequenced was peripheral blood. Receptors were obtained from an adult man with Graves' ophthalmopathy.

This clonotype came up many times. The CDR3 sequence is CASSQDTAEAFF. CDR3 DNA: TGTGCCAGCAGCCAAGATACAGCTGAAGCTTTCTTT. The chain couples TRBV4-2 to TRBJ1-1, with D uncertain. Germline loops: CDR1 LGHNA, CDR2 YNFKEQ. With 0 bases removed from V and 6 bases from J, the gap between germline ends came to 5 bases. CDR3 size: 12 residues.

The J gene is TRBJ1-1, the V gene TRBV7-9, with D possibly TRBD1 on 6 matching bases. This CDR3 contains 13 residues. Trimming removed 3 bases at V and 6 bases at J, with 11 bases between. CDR1 and CDR2 from the germline V gene are SEHNR and FQNEAQ (reference sequence). CDR3 bases: TGTGCCAGCAGCTTTTACAGGGTGTCTGAAGCTTTCTTT. Translation gives CASSFYRVSEAFF.

Points on this clonotype: The conserved closing phenylalanine or tryptophan is absent in this CDR3, likely reflecting a read error. Here the CDR3 DNA reads TGTGCCAGCAGCCGCAACTACGAGCAGTACCTC. Residues: CASSRNYEQYL. The V and J genes are TRBV7-2 and TRBJ2-7; D not certain. The length of the CDR3 is 11 residues. The germline V gene encodes CDR1 SGHTA and CDR2 FQGNSA. V was shortened by 5 bases and J by 3 bases, with 5 bases between the two germline ends.

In its sample, this clonotype was seen a few times. The CDR3 region is CASSQARVSGAGVAGELFF. The CDR3 bases are TGCGCCAGCAGCCAAGCCCGCGTCAGTGGAGCGGGGGTGGCCGGGGAGCTGTTTTTT. The chain recombines TRBV4-3 with TRBJ2-2, with TRBD2 matching 8 bases. This CDR3 region has 19 residues. Germline V CDR1 and CDR2: LGHNA, YSLEER. J was trimmed by 6 bases and V by 1 base; bases with no gene match: 16.

This clonotype was seen at least ten times. The rearrangement links TRBV5-1 to TRBJ2-3; no reliable D call. The CDR3 runs to 12 residues. Trimming stripped 4 bases from V and 5 bases from J, with 8 bases between. Germline CDR1 and CDR2: SGHRS and YFSETQ. The CDR3, as DNA: TGCGCCAGCAGCCTCTTGGAAGATACGCAGTATTTT. Protein product: CASSLLEDTQYF.

Note on this clonotype: Since no conserved phenylalanine or tryptophan closes the CDR3, a read error is the likely cause. V is TRBV7-3 and J is TRBJ2-3; a possible D gene is TRBD2 (5 bases). V lost 8 bases to trimming and J lost 2 bases, with 14 bases between them. CDR3 length: 14 amino acids. From germline, CDR1 is SGHTA and CDR2 FQGTGA. The CDR3 sequence is CASGFGGVTDTQYS. CDR3 bases: TGTGCCAGCGGGTTTGGAGGAGTCACAGATACGCAGTATTCT.

The gene calls are TRBV7-3 and TRBJ1-3, with 11 bases identical to TRBD1. Germline V lookup: CDR1 SGHTA, CDR2 FQGTGA. V lost 5 bases and J lost 2; bases outside the gene matches: 2. CDR3 length: 15 residues. CDR3 sequence reads: CASSTGQGAGNTIYF. The DNA of the CDR3 is TGTGCCAGCAGCACGGGACAGGGGGCTGGAAACACCATATATTTT.

The rearrangement uses TRBV7-9 and TRBJ2-7; a weak D match, TRBD1 (6 bases). Trimming took off 9 bases at V and 5 bases at J, with 20 bases between the two ends. This CDR3 has 14 amino acids. The V gene's germline CDR1 is SEHNR and CDR2 FQNEAQ (reference sequence). This chain's CDR3 is CASSGAVGANEQYF. The CDR3, as DNA: TGTGCCAGTTCCGGAGCTGTGGGGGCCAACGAGCAGTACTTC.

This clonotype was counted ten times or more. The chain couples TRBV20-1 to TRBJ1-5; tentatively, D is TRBD1 (6 bases). The CDR3 sequence is 14 residues long. Looked up from germline, CDR1 is DFQATT and CDR2 is SNEGSKA (reference sequence). The V end lost 3 bases, the J end lost 6 bases, and 15 bases lay between the germline ends. The CDR3 nucleotides read TGCAGTGCTAGGAGGGGGGGGCAGGGTCAGCCCCAGCATTTT. Its protein is CSARRGGQGQPQHF.

This clonotype was recorded at least ten times. V and J are TRBV7-2 and TRBJ2-7, with D possibly TRBD2 on 6 matching bases. The CDR3 contains 15 residues. Germline assignment: CDR1 SGHTA and CDR2 FQGNSA. The V end lost 5 bases, the J end lost 2 bases, and 16 bases lay between the germline ends. In nucleotides, the CDR3 is TGTGCCAGCAGCCCACGGCCGGGGGATACCTACGAGCAGTACGTC. It is translated as CASSPRPGDTYEQYV.

A word on this clonotype: One end of the junction does not line up with germline, which may come from a read error. The V and J genes are TRBV28 and TRBJ1-4, with D unresolved. Germline-derived CDR1 and CDR2 are MDHEN and SYDVKM. The CDR3 loop spans 16 amino acids. The CDR3 DNA sequence: TGTGCCACCCGTTTGTTGGGCGGCGCAACTAATGAAAAACTGGTTTTT. It codes for CATRLLGGATNEKLVF.

Regarding this clonotype: This is likely a read error, given that the CDR3 carries no conserved phenylalanine or tryptophan at its end. The chain carries TRBV7-6 and TRBJ1-1; D possibly corresponds to TRBD1 (5 bases). The CDR3 extends over 15 amino acids. V dropped 4 bases and J dropped 4 bases, with 16 bases sitting between them. Germline-derived CDR1 and CDR2 are SGHVS and FNYEAQ. The CDR3: CASSSNTGSSTEAFL. The CDR3 bases are TGTGCCAGCAGCTCTAACACAGGATCGAGCACTGAAGCTTTCCTT.

This chain links TRBV10-2 with TRBJ2-7; D gene unclear. The length of the CDR3 is 13 residues. Germline V CDR1 and CDR2: WSHSY, SAAADI. Trimming shortened V by 4 bases and J by 2 bases, and 9 bases separated the two germline ends. This CDR3 is CASSAGSPYEQYF. In DNA form, the CDR3 reads TGCGCCAGCAGTGCAGGCAGTCCCTACGAGCAGTACTTC.

This clonotype was seen many times. The rearrangement links TRBV3-2 to TRBJ2-5; the table assigns TRBD1, which was not confirmed against the DNA. TRBV3-2 is assigned pseudogene status. This CDR3 is 16 amino acids long. CDR3 protein: CASTYHRTGGKETQYF. In DNA, the CDR3 is TGTGCCAGCACTTATCACCGGACAGGGGGCAAAGAGACCCAGTACTTC.

This clonotype has at least ten counts. J is TRBJ1-5 and V is TRBV7-8; tentative D call: TRBD1 (5 bases). CDR3 length: 14 amino acids. V lost 5 bases and J 4 bases, leaving 12 bases between the germline ends. Germline values: CDR1 SGHVS, CDR2 FQNEAQ. The CDR3 loop reads CASSEDSPNQPQHF. The CDR3 DNA is TGTGCCAGCAGCGAAGACAGCCCAAATCAGCCCCAGCATTTT.

The V and J genes are TRBV19 and TRBJ1-1, with TRBD1 matching over 7 bases. Germline CDR1 is LNHDA and CDR2 is SQIVND (reference sequence). J was trimmed by 7 bases and V by 2 bases; bases with no gene match: 10. The CDR3 is made up of 15 amino acids. CDR3 nucleotide sequence: TGTGCCAGTAGTATACCGGGACAGAGTTACAATGAAGCTTTCTTT. It translates to CASSIPGQSYNEAFF.

The chain carries TRBV20-1 and TRBJ2-5; 9 bases line up with TRBD2. J was trimmed by 4 bases and V by 5 bases; bases with no gene match: 2. CDR3 length: 12 residues. Germline V lookup: CDR1 DFQATT, CDR2 SNEGSKA (reference sequence). CDR3 region: CSALLAGETQYF. CDR3 in DNA: TGCAGTGCTTTACTAGCGGGAGAGACCCAGTACTTC.

V and J are TRBV2 and TRBJ2-7; no clear D. The germline gives CDR1 SNHLY, CDR2 FYNNEI. The CDR3 length is 13 residues. Trimming removed 3 bases at V and 6 bases at J, with 12 bases between. CDR3 protein: CASSDSFQSEQYV. For the CDR3, the DNA is TGTGCCAGCAGTGATAGCTTTCAAAGCGAGCAGTACGTC.

A word on this clonotype: Possible read error: a much larger clone is one base away. This chain connects TRBV4-3 to TRBJ1-4; 7 bases align to TRBD1. CDR1 is LGHNA, CDR2 YSLEER, per germline. The junction had 15 bases not matched to a gene; V was cut back by 4 bases and J by 10 bases. The CDR3 totals 16 residues. DNA of the CDR3: TGCGCCAGCAGCCGAGGGGGCCGGACCTGGGATGGAAAACTGTTTTTT. Its translation is CASSRGGRTWDGKLFF.

This rearrangement joins TRBV5-5 to TRBJ2-3, with a possible D match to TRBD2 (6 bases). The V end lost 4 bases, the J end lost 7 bases, and 16 bases lay between the germline ends. Per germline, CDR1 SGHKS and CDR2 YYEKEE (reference sequence). The CDR3 totals 14 residues. The CDR3 is CASSSAPGLHTQYF. CDR3 nucleotide sequence: TGTGCCAGCAGCAGCGCCCCAGGACTACATACGCAGTATTTT.

Within the sample, this clonotype is medium-sized. The V gene is TRBV10-2, the J gene TRBJ1-5; 8 bases agree with TRBD1. V shed 3 bases and J 3 bases; nucleotides not matched to a gene: 4. This CDR3 spans 15 amino acids. In germline, CDR1 is WSHSY, CDR2 SAAADI. The CDR3 loop reads CASSDTGQVNQPQHF. DNA of the CDR3: TGCGCCAGCAGTGATACGGGACAGGTCAATCAGCCCCAGCATTTT.

In this sample, this clonotype is large. This chain links TRBV2 with TRBJ2-7; no definite D call. Germline CDR1 and CDR2: SNHLY and FYNNEI. V lost 2 bases and J lost 2, with 7 bases in between. The CDR3 covers 13 residues. CDR3 in DNA: TGTGCCAGCAGTGAATTTTCTACCTACGAGCAGTACGTC. Translation gives CASSEFSTYEQYV.

The gene calls are TRBV19 and TRBJ2-6; possible D gene TRBD1, 5 bases. The CDR3 contains 14 residues. CDR1 is LNHDA, CDR2 SQIVND, per germline (reference sequence). The ends were cut back, 1 base at V and 15 bases at J, with 16 bases in the middle. CDR3 sequence (DNA): TGTGCCAGTAGTATAGGGGGCAGCACGAAAGACCTGACTTTC. This translates into CASSIGGSTKDLTF.

At least ten counts were recorded for this clonotype. The rearrangement uses TRBV4-1 and TRBJ1-3; D is unclear. This CDR3 is 14 amino acids long. The V gene's germline CDR1 is MGHRA and CDR2 YSYEKL. Trimming took off 0 bases at V and 7 bases at J, with 10 bases between the two ends. The CDR3 sequence is CASSQDFSGNTIYF. The DNA for the CDR3 is TGCGCCAGCAGCCAAGACTTTAGCGGGAACACCATATATTTT.

This clonotype was counted ten times or more. This sequence joins TRBV19 and TRBJ1-5, with D perhaps matching TRBD1 (6 bases). Germline values: CDR1 LNHDA, CDR2 SQIVND (reference sequence). The CDR3 is made up of 13 amino acids. Trimming took off 6 bases at V and 3 bases at J, with 9 bases between the two ends. DNA of the CDR3: TGTGCCAGTAGAGGACAGCTCAATCAGCCCCAGCATTTT. Translated, it gives CASRGQLNQPQHF.

About this clonotype itself: The junction does not match germline at one end; this may be a read error. V is TRBV29-1 and J is TRBJ2-1; D possibly corresponds to TRBD1 (6 bases). CDR1 and CDR2 from the germline V gene are SQVTM and ANQGSEA. The CDR3 runs 14 residues. The CDR3 sequence: CSVVVGQSYNVLFF. The CDR3, as DNA: TGCAGCGTTGTTGTAGGACAGTCCTACAATGTGCTGTTCTTT.

Notes on this clonotype: One end of the junction is discordant with germline, which a read error may explain. V is TRBV20-1 and J is TRBJ1-1; weak D call: TRBD1 (5 bases). The CDR3 loop spans 13 amino acids. In germline, CDR1 is DFQATT, CDR2 SNEGSKA (reference sequence). CDR3 amino acids: CSAGEAGSVRAFF. CDR3 bases: TGCAGTGCTGGAGAGGCAGGGAGCGTGAGAGCTTTCTTT.